This T cell receptor beta chain is drawn from a study of tumor T cells in aggressive B-cell lymphoma (dated by TCRdb to 2017 to 2019). Concerning this clone: No antigen is known for it. Base quality data are lacking; no much larger clone is found one base away.

The library came from the immunoSEQ multiplex PCR assay. In TCRdb, the immuneACCESS table is reduced to in-frame sequences with V and J assigned. These tables do not hold every clone; where another copy was compared, an unresolved V gene accounts for under half, and the others remain unexplained. The sample has thousands of clones on record, 80% to 85% of them singletons. The ten largest account for 2.7% of the sample. Spanning cysteine to phenylalanine, the CDR3 consists of 14 amino acids. Just the 42-base CDR3 DNA is kept, in frame starting at base 1. For CDR1 and CDR2, the germline V gene lists KGHSY and FQNENV. For this chain, trimming is 4 bases at the V end and 3 bases at the J end, and the number of junction bases without a gene match is 3.

The rearranged chain carries TRBV16 and TRBJ2-1, and 7 junction bases match TRBD2. This clonotype was obtained from an adult with diffuse large B cell lymphoma. The source material was tumor tissue. The DNA is TGTGCCAGCAGCCCAGCGGGAAGCTACAATGAGCAGTTCTTC. This codes for CASSPAGSYNEQFF.